Below are 14 T cell receptor beta chains sequenced from a single sample in a study of cytomegalovirus exposure and HLA in healthy donors. The PCR used 60 Vbeta and 13 Jbeta primers. Sequenced by immunoSEQ multiplex PCR; TCRdb stores in-frame clones only, minus some. Here the sample table reports approximately 190,000 clones. Sequenced: PBMCs. These receptors originate from a man aged 25 to 45 in good health and CMV-seronegative.

The gene calls are TRBV19 and TRBJ1-5; TRBD1 matches at 10 bases. With V trimmed by 11 bases and J by 7 bases, 14 bases remained unmatched. Germline CDR1 LNHDA, CDR2 SQIVND (reference sequence). The CDR3 spans 15 residues. CDR3 in DNA: TGTGCCGGTTCAAGCTCCGGGACAGGGGAGCAGCCCCAGCATTTT. Residues: CAGSSSGTGEQPQHF. Using reference TRBV19 and TRBJ1-5 for the parts outside the CDR3, the full variable domain is DGGITQSPKYLFRKEGQNVTLSCEQNLNHDAMYWYRQDPGQGLRLIYYSQIVNDFQKGDIAEGYSVSREKKESFPLTVTSAQKNPTAFYLCAGSSSGTGEQPQHFGDGTRLSIL.

With respect to this clone: Other DNA sequences of this sample code for an identical CDR3. The chain is built from TRBV4-1 and TRBJ2-1, with 10 bases fitting TRBD2. The germline V gene encodes CDR1 MGHRA and CDR2 YSYEKL. The CDR3 has 18 residues. With V trimmed by 0 bases and J by 6 bases, 11 bases remained unmatched. Here the CDR3 reads CASSQEDVSAGGPNEQFF. For the CDR3, the DNA is TGCGCCAGCAGCCAAGAGGATGTCTCAGCGGGAGGGCCCAATGAGCAGTTCTTC.

The gene calls are TRBV7-3 and TRBJ2-7; 7 bases are shared with TRBD2. Germline V lookup: CDR1 SGHTA, CDR2 FQGTGA. The junction had 5 bases not matched to a gene; V was cut back by 1 base and J by 2 bases. The CDR3 totals 15 residues. CDR3 coding DNA: TGTGCCAGCAGCTTAAATCCAGGACTAGCCTACGAGCAGTACTTC. Protein: CASSLNPGLAYEQYF.

The chain has TRBV19 and TRBJ2-1; 9 bases are a match to TRBD2. Losses at the gene ends were 5 bases for V and 2 bases for J; bases not matched to a gene: 10. Germline-derived CDR1 and CDR2 are LNHDA and SQIVND (reference sequence). This CDR3 is 17 amino acids long. The CDR3 coding sequence is TGTGCCAGTAGTGGAAACCATCTAGCGGGGACCTACAATGAGCAGTTCTTC. Amino acids: CASSGNHLAGTYNEQFF.

V gene TRBV12-5 combines with J gene TRBJ1-5, with TRBD1 matching 9 bases. CDR3 length equals 16 residues. Trimming cost V 1 base and J 4 bases; bases outside gene matches: 5. CDR1 LGHNT and CDR2 FRNRAP come from the germline V gene. Here the CDR3 DNA reads TGTGCTAGTGGTTTGGGGGGACAGGGTCCGAATCAGCCCCAGCATTTT. Translating it yields CASGLGGQGPNQPQHF. Full variable domain (remainder filled in from reference TRBV12-5 and TRBJ1-5): DARVTQTPRHKVTEMGQEVTMRCQPILGHNTVFWYRQTMMQGLELLAYFRNRAPLDDSGMPKDRFSAEMPDATLATLKIQPSEPRDSAVYFCASGLGGQGPNQPQHFGDGTRLSIL.

V is TRBV5-4 and J is TRBJ2-7; weak D call: TRBD1 (6 bases). The CDR3 covers 16 residues. Germline V gives CDR1 SGHNT, CDR2 YYREEE (reference sequence). Deletions cut 4 bases from V and 1 base from J, with 18 bases between. The CDR3 spells CASSDWDGTYSYEQYF. The CDR3 DNA reads TGTGCCAGCAGCGATTGGGACGGGACATATTCCTACGAGCAGTACTTC.

V is TRBV6-5 and J is TRBJ2-1; 10 positions agree with TRBD2. Germline trimming cut 0 bases from V and 5 bases from J; bases unmatched to any gene: 4. This CDR3 is built from 16 residues. CDR1 and CDR2 (germline): MNHEY, SVGAGI. DNA for the CDR3: TGTGCCAGCAGTTACTCGAGGGGACTAGCGCACAATGAGCAGTTCTTC. This gives the protein CASSYSRGLAHNEQFF.

This chain uses TRBV5-1 with TRBJ1-6; a weak D match, TRBD1 (6 bases). Germline V CDR1 and CDR2: SGHRS, YFSETQ. The CDR3 covers 14 residues. V lost 3 bases and J 5 bases, leaving 9 bases between the germline ends. CDR3 in amino acids: CASSYAGDNSPLHF. The CDR3 coding sequence is TGCGCCAGCAGCTACGCAGGGGATAATTCACCCCTCCACTTT. The variable domain in full, with the rest retrieved from reference TRBV5-1 and TRBJ1-6, is KAGVTQTPRYLIKTRGQQVTLSCSPISGHRSVSWYQQTPGQGLQFLFEYFSETQRNKGNFPGRFSGRQFSNSRSEMNVSTLELGDSALYLCASSYAGDNSPLHFGNGTRLTVT.

The chain employs TRBV7-9 and TRBJ1-2; D is perhaps TRBD1 (6 bases). This CDR3 spans 17 amino acids. Germline V lookup: CDR1 SEHNR, CDR2 FQNEAQ (reference sequence). V lost 1 base, J lost 0 bases, and 15 bases lay in between. DNA of the CDR3: TGTGCCAGCAGCTTAGGGAACAGGGCCGATACTAACTATGGCTACACCTTC. Protein sequence: CASSLGNRADTNYGYTF.

The chain carries TRBV7-9 and TRBJ2-7; the match to TRBD1 covers 9 bases. Germline trimming cut 5 bases from V and 5 bases from J; bases unmatched to any gene: 22. The germline gives CDR1 SEHNR, CDR2 FQNEAQ (reference sequence). The CDR3 has 19 residues. As DNA, the CDR3 is TGTGCCAGCAGCGCGCCGGGACAGGGAACCCTCGGACACGCCAACGAGCAGTACTTC. Translated, it gives CASSAPGQGTLGHANEQYF.

The gene calls are TRBV18 and TRBJ1-5; 10 nucleotides line up with TRBD1. The CDR3 extends over 15 amino acids. The J segment lost 6 bases and the V segment lost 4 bases, leaving 6 bases of the junction unmatched. Germline lookup yields CDR1 KGHSH and CDR2 LQKENI. CDR3 sequence reads: CASSHGQGVGQPQHF. DNA for the CDR3: TGTGCCAGCTCACACGGACAGGGGGTTGGTCAGCCCCAGCATTTT.

The chain carries TRBV11-2 and TRBJ1-4; no clear D. V was cut by 5 bases and J by 7 bases, with 14 bases left in between. Germline assignment: CDR1 SGHAT and CDR2 FQNNGV. The CDR3 has 14 amino acids. This CDR3 is CASSPMAPPEKLFF. CDR3 DNA: TGTGCCAGCAGCCCCATGGCACCTCCTGAAAAACTGTTTTTT.

The V gene is TRBV7-9, the J gene TRBJ2-7; the match to TRBD1 covers 10 bases. Germline lookup yields CDR1 SEHNR and CDR2 FQNEAQ (reference sequence). This CDR3 has 12 residues. V was pared by 5 bases and J by 6 bases, with 1 base of the junction left unmatched. This CDR3 is CASSRDRGEQYF. For the CDR3, the DNA is TGTGCCAGCAGCCGGGACAGGGGCGAGCAGTACTTC.

The CDR3 coding sequence is TGTGCCAGCGCCTATGGCGGGGGGGCAAACAATGAGCAGTTCTTC. It codes for CASAYGGGANNEQFF. The chain is built from TRBV7-2 and TRBJ2-1; 9 positions agree with TRBD2. V gave up 8 bases and J gave up 5 bases; unmatched junction bases: 10. CDR1 is SGHTA and CDR2 is FQGNSA in the germline V gene. The CDR3 is 15 amino acids.